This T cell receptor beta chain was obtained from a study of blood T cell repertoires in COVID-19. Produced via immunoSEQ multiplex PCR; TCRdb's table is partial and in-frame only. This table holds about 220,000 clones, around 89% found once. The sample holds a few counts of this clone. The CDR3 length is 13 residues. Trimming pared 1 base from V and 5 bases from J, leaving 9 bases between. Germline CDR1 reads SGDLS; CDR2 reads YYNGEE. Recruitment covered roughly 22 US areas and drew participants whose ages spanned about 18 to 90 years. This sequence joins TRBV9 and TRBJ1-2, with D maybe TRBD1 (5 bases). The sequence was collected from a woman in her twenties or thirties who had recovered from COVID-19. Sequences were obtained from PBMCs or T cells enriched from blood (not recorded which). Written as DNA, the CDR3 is TGTGCCAGCAGCGTATCCGGGGGATATGGCTACACCTTC. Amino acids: CASSVSGGYGYTF.